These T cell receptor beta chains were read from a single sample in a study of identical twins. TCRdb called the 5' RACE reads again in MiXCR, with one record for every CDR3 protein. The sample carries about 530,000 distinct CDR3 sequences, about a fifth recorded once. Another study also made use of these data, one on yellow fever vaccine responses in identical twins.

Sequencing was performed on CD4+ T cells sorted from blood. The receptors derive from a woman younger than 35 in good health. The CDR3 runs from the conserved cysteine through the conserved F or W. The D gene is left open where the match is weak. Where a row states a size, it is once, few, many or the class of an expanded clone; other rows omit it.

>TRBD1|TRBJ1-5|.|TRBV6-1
TGTGCCAGCATCATAAGGACAGGGAGCAATCAGCCCCAGCATTTT
CASIIRTGSNQPQHF
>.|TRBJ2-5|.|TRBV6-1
TGTGCCAGCAGTCGGAAGGTCAGAGAGACTCAGTACTTC
CASSRKVRETQYF
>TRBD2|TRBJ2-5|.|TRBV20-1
TGCAGTGCCCCAGATGCAGCGGGAGGCCGGGGGGGAGAGACCCAGTACTTC
CSAPDAAGGRGGETQYF
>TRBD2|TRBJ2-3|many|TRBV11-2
TGTGCCAGCAGGAAACCCTTAGCGGGAGGGCGCACAGATACGCAGTATTTT
CASRKPLAGGRTDTQYF
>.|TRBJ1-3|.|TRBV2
TGTGCCAGCAGTGAATCCCCCAGGATCACCATATATTTT
CASSESPRITIYF
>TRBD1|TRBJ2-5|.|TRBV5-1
TGCGCCAGCAGCCACGGGACAGGGACAGGCCAAGAGACCCAGTACTTC
CASSHGTGTGQETQYF
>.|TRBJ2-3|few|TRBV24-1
TGTGCCACCAGCGAGACAGTGAGTCCCACAGATACGCAGTATTTT
CATSETVSPTDTQYF
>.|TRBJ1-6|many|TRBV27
TGTGCCAGCAGTTTCCGTGATAATTCACCCCTCCACTTT
CASSFRDNSPLHF
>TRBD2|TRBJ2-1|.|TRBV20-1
TGCAGTGCTAACGGGGAGGGAGTCATGAATGAGCAGTTCTTC
CSANGEGVMNEQFF
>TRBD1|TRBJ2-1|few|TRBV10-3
TGTGCCATCAGTCCCGGGACAGGGGGCTGGAATGAGCAGTTCTTC
CAISPGTGGWNEQFF
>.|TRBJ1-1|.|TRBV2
TGTGCCAGCAGGGCCCGGCAGAACACTGAAGCTTTCTTT
CASRARQNTEAFF
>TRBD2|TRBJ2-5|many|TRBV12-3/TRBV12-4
TGTGCCAGCAGGATGGGACTAGCGGGCGACCAAGAGACCCAGTACTTC
CASRMGLAGDQETQYF
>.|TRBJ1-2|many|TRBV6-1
TGTGCCAGCAACAAATTGGGGCGTATGGGCTATGGCTACACCTTC
CASNKLGRMGYGYTF
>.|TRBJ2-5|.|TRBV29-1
TGCAGCGTTGAATGGGGCCGGGAGACCCAGTACTTC
CSVEWGRETQYF
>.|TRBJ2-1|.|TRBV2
TGTGCCAGCCTCTTAATAGTAGGGGGAAATGAGCAGTTCTTC
CASLLIVGGNEQFF
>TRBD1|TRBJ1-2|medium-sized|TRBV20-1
TGCCCTGCTAGGGTTGGCCAGGGGGGTGGCTACACCTTC
CPARVGQGGGYTF
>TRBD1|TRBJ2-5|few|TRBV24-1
TGTGCCACCAGTGATTGGGACAGTGAGGGCAAAGAGACCCAGTACTTC
CATSDWDSEGKETQYF
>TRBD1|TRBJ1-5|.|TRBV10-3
TGTGCCATCAGCCCGGGACAGAGCAATCAGCCCCAGCATTTT
CAISPGQSNQPQHF
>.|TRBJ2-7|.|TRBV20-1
TGCAGTGCTAGAGATCCCGGATCCAGCTGGGAGCAGTACTTC
CSARDPGSSWEQYF
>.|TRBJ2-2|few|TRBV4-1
TGCGCCAGCAGCCGAGGGGCGGGCACCGGGGAGCTGTTTTTT
CASSRGAGTGELFF
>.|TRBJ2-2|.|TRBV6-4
TGTGCCAGCAGTGTGCCGCGAGAGCGGTTAGGGGAGCTGTTTTTT
CASSVPRERLGELFF
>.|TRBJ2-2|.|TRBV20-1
TGCAGTGCTAGGGGTAGGGCGAACACCGGGGAGCTGTTTTTT
CSARGRANTGELFF
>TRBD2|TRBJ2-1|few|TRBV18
TGTGCCAGCTCACCTCCCTCATGGCGGGAGGGGATTTATGAGCAGTTCTTC
CASSPPSWREGIYEQFF
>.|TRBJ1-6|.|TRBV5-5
TGTGCCAGCAGCTTGTTGAACAGGGAGGGTTCACCCCTCCACTTT
CASSLLNREGSPLHF
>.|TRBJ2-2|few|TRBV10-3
TGTGCCATCAGATCGGCCGGGACAACGAACACCGGGGAGCTGTTTTTT
CAIRSAGTTNTGELFF
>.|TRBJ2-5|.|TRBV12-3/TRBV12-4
TGTGCCAGCAGTGGACTACCGGGAGTAGAGACCCAGTACTTC
CASSGLPGVETQYF
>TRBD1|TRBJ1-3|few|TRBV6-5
TGTGCCAGCAGTTACGAAGGGACAGGGGGAACCATATATTTT
CASSYEGTGGTIYF
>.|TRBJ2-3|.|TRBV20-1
TGCAGTGTTGCTCAGTTCACCACAGATACGCAGTATTTT
CSVAQFTTDTQYF
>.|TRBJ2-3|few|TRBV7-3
TGTGCCAGCAGCTCTCAGGGGACCTACACAGATACGCAGTATTTT
CASSSQGTYTDTQYF